This T cell receptor (beta chain) is from a study of siplizumab effects on memory and regulatory T cells. The study, taken as a whole, reports: Treg-derived clones made up an average of 68.8% of mappable alloreactive CD4+ clones with siplizumab and 26.9% in controls. Siplizumab significantly lowered the alloreactive sequences that could be traced to unstimulated CD4+ memory cells.

With regard to this clone: The antigen is unknown. This specimen includes other DNA sequences encoding the same CDR3.

Data came from immunoSEQ multiplex PCR; TCRdb stores just in-frame clones and leaves some out. The table has about 50,000 clones, over 75% seen once. Source material: naive CD8+ T cells sorted from blood. This clonotype was sampled from a human donor in good health.

The CDR3 DNA reads TGTGCCAGTAGTATCTCCGGCGGGAGGGGCACAGATACGCAGTATTTT. Its translation is CASSISGGRGTDTQYF. The chain recombines TRBV19 with TRBJ2-3; 9 bases are a match to TRBD2. The junction had 5 bases not matched to a gene; V was cut back by 3 bases and J by 1 base. Per the germline V gene, CDR1 is LNHDA and CDR2 is SQIVND (reference sequence). The CDR3 consists of 16 residues.